These T cell receptor beta chains were read from a single sample in a study of blood T cell repertoires in COVID-19. The repertoire was sequenced with immunoSEQ multiplex PCR; TCRdb's copy has only in-frame clones and lacks some. The sample includes over 150,000 clones, approximately 83% of them seen just once. Sequencing was done on a sample of peripheral blood. These receptors were collected from a woman aged 55-69 years with COVID-19, enrolled during active disease. The CDR3 runs from the conserved cysteine through the conserved F or W. The D gene is left open where the match is weak. The size entry is marked missing in some rows and otherwise reads once, few, many or a size class.

v_call,d_call,j_call,clone_size,cdr3_nt,cdr3_aa
TRBV9,TRBD1,TRBJ1-1,NA,TGTGCCAGCAGCGTCTTGGACAGGTCGAACACTGAAGCTTTCTTT,CASSVLDRSNTEAFF
TRBV29-1,NA,TRBJ1-2,NA,TGCAGCGTTATAAGAGGTTCATCTGGCTACACCTTC,CSVIRGSSGYTF
TRBV6-1,TRBD1,TRBJ1-2,NA,TGTGCCAGCAGTGAAAATGCTAACAGGGGGACAGACTATGGCTACACCTTC,CASSENANRGTDYGYTF
TRBV6-5,NA,TRBJ1-5,NA,TGTGCCAGCAGCTACACAGGGTGGAGTCAGCCCCAGCATTTT,CASSYTGWSQPQHF
TRBV6-1,NA,TRBJ2-3,NA,TGTGCCAGCAGTGATAACAGGGTTCGGGCAGATACGCAGTATTTT,CASSDNRVRADTQYF
TRBV19,NA,TRBJ1-3,NA,TGTGCCAGTAGTAATGGCAGGGAGGACACCATATATTTT,CASSNGREDTIYF
TRBV6-5,NA,TRBJ1-1,few,TGTGCCAGCAGTTACTCGATGGGGGTTGGGGGGACTGAAGCTTTCTTT,CASSYSMGVGGTEAFF
TRBV18,NA,TRBJ2-2,NA,TGTGCCAGCTCCCCCCTCGGTACGAACACCGGGGAGCTGTTTTTT,CASSPLGTNTGELFF
TRBV18,TRBD1,TRBJ2-3,NA,TGTGCCAGCTCATGGGACAGGGGAACGACAGATACGCAGTATTTT,CASSWDRGTTDTQYF
TRBV7-3,NA,TRBJ1-5,NA,TGTGCCAGCAGCTCTCCCCGGGGGGCTTTCAATCAGCCCCAGCATTTT,CASSSPRGAFNQPQHF
TRBV5-1,TRBD1,TRBJ1-1,NA,TGCGCCAGCAGCTTCATACAGGGGGGGAACACTGAAGCTTTCTTT,CASSFIQGGNTEAFF
TRBV19,NA,TRBJ2-2,NA,TGTGCCAGTAGTATGGGGCAGGGGAACACCGGGGAGCTGTTTTTT,CASSMGQGNTGELFF
TRBV5-4,TRBD2,TRBJ2-7,NA,TGTGCCAGCAGCCCCGGTGGGACTAGCGGCTCCGTTCACGAGCAGTACTTC,CASSPGGTSGSVHEQYF
TRBV19,NA,TRBJ1-2,NA,TGTGCCAGTAGTACCGCGGGCGCGCTACTCTATGGCTACACCTTC,CASSTAGALLYGYTF
TRBV19,NA,TRBJ1-3,NA,TGTGCCAGTAGTATTCGGGGCTCTGGAAACACCATATATTTT,CASSIRGSGNTIYF
TRBV5-1,NA,TRBJ1-1,NA,TGCGCCAGCAGCTTGGCTCAGGTCTCAGGCACTGAAGCTTTCTTT,CASSLAQVSGTEAFF
TRBV7-7,TRBD1,TRBJ1-2,NA,TGTGCCCGACTCTCCGGGACAGGACATACTTATGGCTACACCTTC,CARLSGTGHTYGYTF
TRBV5-1,NA,TRBJ1-2,once,TGCGCCAGCAGCGTCTCAGGGGACTATGGCTACACCTTC,CASSVSGDYGYTF
TRBV6-5,TRBD1,TRBJ1-3,NA,TGTGCCAGCAGTCTCCTGGACAGGGTCGGAAACACCATATATTTT,CASSLLDRVGNTIYF
TRBV19,TRBD2,TRBJ2-1,NA,TGTGCCAGTAGTATGGGGACTAGCGGGCACAATGAGCAGTTCTTC,CASSMGTSGHNEQFF
TRBV6-5,TRBD1,TRBJ1-5,NA,TGTGCCAGCAGGGCCGTGCGGGACAGCTATTCAGCCCAGCATTTT,CASRAVRDSYSAQHF
TRBV3-1/TRBV3-2,NA,TRBJ2-1,NA,TGTGCCAGCAGCCAAATGGCGGGGGCACACAATGAGCAGTTCTTC,CASSQMAGAHNEQFF
TRBV19,NA,TRBJ1-5,NA,TGTGCCAGTAGTATGAACGGTGGGGCAGGCTATAGCAATCAGCCCCAGCATTTT,CASSMNGGAGYSNQPQHF
TRBV10-2,NA,TRBJ1-4,NA,TGCGCCAGCAGCCAAGGGCGGGCTAATGAAAAACTGTTTTTT,CASSQGRANEKLFF
TRBV15,NA,TRBJ1-5,few,TGTGCCACCAGCAGAGAACGGACAGCAGGATCAGGCAATCAGCCCCAGCATTTT,CATSRERTAGSGNQPQHF
TRBV30,NA,TRBJ1-1,NA,TGTGCCTGGTGGATAAGGGCAGGGGCCCCCACTGAAGCTTTCTTT,CAWWIRAGAPTEAFF